A selection of T cell receptor beta chains follows, all from one sample in a study of long-term antiretroviral therapy in people with HIV. Data came from immunoSEQ multiplex PCR; TCRdb stores just in-frame clones and leaves some out. Altogether about 24,000 clones are present, 95% being singletons, with the ten largest covering approximately 2.2%. The material sequenced was unsorted PBMCs, taken about 4.7 years after starting antiretroviral therapy. Receptors were obtained from a woman between 50 and 59 years old with HIV. CDR3s include the opening cysteine and the closing phenylalanine or tryptophan.

V gene: TRBV7-9; J gene: TRBJ2-2; CDR3 protein: CASRANTNTGELFF
V gene: TRBV5-1; J gene: TRBJ2-7; CDR3 protein: CASSFGIAYEQYF
V gene: TRBV29-1; J gene: TRBJ2-7; CDR3 protein: CSARDSLWEQYF
V gene: TRBV18; J gene: TRBJ1-5; CDR3 protein: CATSRENSNQPQHF
V gene: TRBV5-4; J gene: TRBJ2-2; CDR3 protein: CASSSQNLATGELFF
V gene: TRBV18; J gene: TRBJ2-7; CDR3 protein: CASSPNSYEQYF
V gene: TRBV14; J gene: TRBJ1-1; CDR3 protein: CASSRQRNTEAFF
V gene: TRBV19; J gene: TRBJ1-2; CDR3 protein: CATDRGDGYTF
V gene: TRBV4-2; J gene: TRBJ1-1; CDR3 protein: CASSRNGLANTEAFF
V gene: TRBV2; J gene: TRBJ1-1; CDR3 protein: CASSPGTAEAFF
V gene: TRBV5-6; J gene: TRBJ1-6; CDR3 protein: CASSSSGTGGWESPLHF
V gene: TRBV4-3; J gene: TRBJ1-1; CDR3 protein: CASSQDQVAVEAFF
V gene: TRBV9; J gene: TRBJ1-2; CDR3 protein: CASSVGPGRTDGYTF
V gene: TRBV4-2; J gene: TRBJ2-1; CDR3 protein: CASISHGPSGRGYNEQFF
V gene: TRBV30; J gene: TRBJ2-3; CDR3 protein: CAWSAGGRTDTQYF
V gene: TRBV18; J gene: TRBJ1-1; CDR3 protein: CASSPLRGRLVEAFF
V gene: TRBV2; J gene: TRBJ1-1; CDR3 protein: CASRNPLSGLNTEAFF
V gene: TRBV2; J gene: TRBJ1-5; CDR3 protein: CASSDQGSGQPQHF
V gene: TRBV2; J gene: TRBJ1-6; CDR3 protein: CASSPGVSNSPLHF
V gene: TRBV19; J gene: TRBJ1-1; CDR3 protein: CASSIRQQGAEAFF
V gene: TRBV25-1; J gene: TRBJ2-1; CDR3 protein: CASSNREGSYNEQFF
V gene: TRBV7-3; J gene: TRBJ2-3; CDR3 protein: CASSPANSDTQYF
V gene: TRBV9; J gene: TRBJ2-1; CDR3 protein: CASSVGLATNNNEQFF
V gene: TRBV5-4; J gene: TRBJ1-6; CDR3 protein: CASSYGLGTDSPLHF
V gene: TRBV6-5; J gene: TRBJ2-1; CDR3 protein: CASREQGYNEQFF
V gene: TRBV6-1; J gene: TRBJ2-7; CDR3 protein: CASSRGGGPYEQYF